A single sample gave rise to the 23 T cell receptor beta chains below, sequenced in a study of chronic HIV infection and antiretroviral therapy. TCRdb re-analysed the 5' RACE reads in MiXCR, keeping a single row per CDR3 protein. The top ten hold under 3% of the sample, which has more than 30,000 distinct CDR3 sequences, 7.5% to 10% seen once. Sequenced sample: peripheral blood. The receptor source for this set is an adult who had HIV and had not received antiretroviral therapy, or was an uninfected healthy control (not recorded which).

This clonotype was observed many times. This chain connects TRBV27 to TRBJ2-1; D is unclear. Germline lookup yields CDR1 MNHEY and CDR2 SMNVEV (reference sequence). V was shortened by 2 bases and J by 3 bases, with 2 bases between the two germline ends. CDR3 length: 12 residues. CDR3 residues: CASSLDYNEQFF. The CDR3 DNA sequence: TGTGCCAGCAGTTTAGACTACAATGAGCAGTTCTTC.

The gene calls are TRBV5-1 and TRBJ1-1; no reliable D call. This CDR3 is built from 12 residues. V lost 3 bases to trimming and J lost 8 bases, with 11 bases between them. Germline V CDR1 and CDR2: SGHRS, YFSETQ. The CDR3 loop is CASSSVASEAFF. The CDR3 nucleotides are TGCGCCAGCAGCTCGGTGGCTAGCGAAGCTTTCTTT.

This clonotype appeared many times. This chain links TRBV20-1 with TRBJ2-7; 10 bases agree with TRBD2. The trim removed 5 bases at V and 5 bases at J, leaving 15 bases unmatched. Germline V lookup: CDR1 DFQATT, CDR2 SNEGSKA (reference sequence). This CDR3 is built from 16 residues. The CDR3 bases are TGCAGTGCTCCCATGGAGCGGGAGGGCCCACATGACGAGCAGTACTTC. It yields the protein CSAPMEREGPHDEQYF.

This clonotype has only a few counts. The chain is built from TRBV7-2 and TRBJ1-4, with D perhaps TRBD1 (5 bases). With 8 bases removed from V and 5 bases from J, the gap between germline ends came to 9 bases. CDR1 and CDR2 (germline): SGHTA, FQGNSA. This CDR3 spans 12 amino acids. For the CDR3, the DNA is TGTGCCAGCGGACACACCAATGAAAAACTGTTTTTT. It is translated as CASGHTNEKLFF.

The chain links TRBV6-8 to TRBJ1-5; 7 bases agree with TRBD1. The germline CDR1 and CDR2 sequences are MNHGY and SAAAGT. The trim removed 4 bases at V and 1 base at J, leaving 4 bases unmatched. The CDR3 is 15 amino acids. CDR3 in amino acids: CASSWDRKSNQPQHF. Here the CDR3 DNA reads TGTGCCAGCAGTTGGGACAGAAAAAGCAATCAGCCCCAGCATTTT.

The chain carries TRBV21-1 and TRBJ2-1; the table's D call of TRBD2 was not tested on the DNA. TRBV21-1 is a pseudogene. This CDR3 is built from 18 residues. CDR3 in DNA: TGTGCCAGCAGCAAACGGACTAGCGGGAGGTACTCCTACAATGAGCAGTTCTTC. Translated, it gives CASSKRTSGRYSYNEQFF.

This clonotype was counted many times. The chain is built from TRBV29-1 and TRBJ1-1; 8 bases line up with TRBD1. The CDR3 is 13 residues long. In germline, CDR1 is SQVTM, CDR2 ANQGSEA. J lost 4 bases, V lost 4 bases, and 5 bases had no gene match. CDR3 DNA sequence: TGCAGCGTTGCACTACAGGGGGGCACTGAAGCTTTCTTT. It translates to CSVALQGGTEAFF. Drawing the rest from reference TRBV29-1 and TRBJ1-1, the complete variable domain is SAVISQKPSRDICQRGTSLTIQCQVDSQVTMMFWYRQQPGQSLTLIATANQGSEATYESGFVIDKFPISRPNLTFSTLTVSNMSPEDSSIYLCSVALQGGTEAFFGQGTRLTVV.

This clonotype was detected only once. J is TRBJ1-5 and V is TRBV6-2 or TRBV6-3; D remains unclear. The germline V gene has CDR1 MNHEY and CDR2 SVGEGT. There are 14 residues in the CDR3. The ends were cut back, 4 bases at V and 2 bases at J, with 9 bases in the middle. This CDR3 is CASSWRGGNQPQHF. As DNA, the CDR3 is TGTGCCAGCAGTTGGCGTGGGGGCAATCAGCCCCAGCATTTT.

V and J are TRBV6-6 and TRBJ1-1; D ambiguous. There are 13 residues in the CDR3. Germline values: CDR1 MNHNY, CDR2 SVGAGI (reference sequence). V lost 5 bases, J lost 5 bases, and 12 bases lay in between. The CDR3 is CASSEGSKTEAFF. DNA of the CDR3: TGTGCCAGCAGTGAAGGGAGTAAGACTGAAGCTTTCTTT.

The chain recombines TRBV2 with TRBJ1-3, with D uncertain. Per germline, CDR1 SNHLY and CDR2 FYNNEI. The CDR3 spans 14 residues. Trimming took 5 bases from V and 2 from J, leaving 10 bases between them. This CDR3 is CASSTTQAGNTIYF. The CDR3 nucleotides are TGTGCCAGCAGTACGACCCAGGCTGGAAACACCATATATTTT.

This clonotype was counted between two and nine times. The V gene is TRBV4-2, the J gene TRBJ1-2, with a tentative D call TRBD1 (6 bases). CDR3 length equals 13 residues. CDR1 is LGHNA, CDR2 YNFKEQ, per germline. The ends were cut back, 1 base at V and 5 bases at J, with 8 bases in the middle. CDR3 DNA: TGTGCCAGCAGCCAAGGGGGGGCTTATGGCTACACCTTC. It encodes CASSQGGAYGYTF.

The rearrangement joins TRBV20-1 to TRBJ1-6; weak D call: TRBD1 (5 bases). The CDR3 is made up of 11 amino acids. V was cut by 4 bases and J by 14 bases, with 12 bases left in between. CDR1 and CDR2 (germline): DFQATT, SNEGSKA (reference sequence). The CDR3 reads CSATRVGALHF. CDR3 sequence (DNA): TGCAGTGCTACCCGTGTAGGGGCCCTCCACTTT.

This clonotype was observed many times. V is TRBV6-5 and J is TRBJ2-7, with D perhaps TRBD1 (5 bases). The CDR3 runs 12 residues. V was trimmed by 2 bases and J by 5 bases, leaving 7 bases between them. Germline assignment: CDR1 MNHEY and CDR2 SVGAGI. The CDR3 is CASSYAGNEQYF. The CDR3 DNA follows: TGTGCCAGCAGTTACGCAGGGAACGAGCAGTACTTC.

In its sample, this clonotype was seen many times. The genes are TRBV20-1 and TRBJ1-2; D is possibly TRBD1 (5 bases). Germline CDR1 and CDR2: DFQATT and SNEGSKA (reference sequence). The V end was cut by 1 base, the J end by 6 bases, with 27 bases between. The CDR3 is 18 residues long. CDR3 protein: CSARVRRDPRKNENGYTF. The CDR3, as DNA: TGCAGTGCTAGAGTGAGGAGGGACCCACGGAAGAACGAGAATGGCTACACCTTC.

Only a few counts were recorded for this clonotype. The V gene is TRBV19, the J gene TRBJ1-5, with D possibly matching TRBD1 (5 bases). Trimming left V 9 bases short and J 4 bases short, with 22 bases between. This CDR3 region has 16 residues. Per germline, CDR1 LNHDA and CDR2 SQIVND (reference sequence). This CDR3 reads CASLRDPRGLNQPQHF. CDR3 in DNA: TGTGCCAGCCTTCGGGACCCCCGGGGCTTGAATCAGCCCCAGCATTTT.

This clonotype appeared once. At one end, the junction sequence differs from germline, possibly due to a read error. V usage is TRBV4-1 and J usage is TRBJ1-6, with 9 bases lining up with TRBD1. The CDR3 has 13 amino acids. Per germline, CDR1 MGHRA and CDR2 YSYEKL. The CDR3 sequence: CASTGTGPSPLNF. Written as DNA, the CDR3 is TGCGCCAGTACCGGGACAGGGCCTTCACCCCTCAACTTT.

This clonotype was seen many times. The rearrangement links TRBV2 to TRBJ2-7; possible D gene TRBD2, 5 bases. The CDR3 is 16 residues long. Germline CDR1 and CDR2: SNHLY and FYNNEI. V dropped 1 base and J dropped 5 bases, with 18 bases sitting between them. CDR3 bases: TGTGCCAGCAGTGAAGTGTGGGCCCCAGGAGGCAACGAGCAGTACTTC. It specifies CASSEVWAPGGNEQYF. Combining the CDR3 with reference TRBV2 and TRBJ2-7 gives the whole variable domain EPEVTQTPSHQVTQMGQEVILRCVPISNHLYFYWYRQILGQKVEFLVSFYNNEISEKSEIFDDQFSVERPDGSNFTLKIRSTKLEDSAMYFCASSEVWAPGGNEQYFGPGTRLTVT.

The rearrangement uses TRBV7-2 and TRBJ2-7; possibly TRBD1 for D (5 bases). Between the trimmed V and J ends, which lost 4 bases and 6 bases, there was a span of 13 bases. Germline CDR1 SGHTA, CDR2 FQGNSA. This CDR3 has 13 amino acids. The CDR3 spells CASSSSRGFEQYF. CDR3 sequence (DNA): TGTGCCAGCAGCTCCTCAAGGGGTTTCGAGCAGTACTTC.

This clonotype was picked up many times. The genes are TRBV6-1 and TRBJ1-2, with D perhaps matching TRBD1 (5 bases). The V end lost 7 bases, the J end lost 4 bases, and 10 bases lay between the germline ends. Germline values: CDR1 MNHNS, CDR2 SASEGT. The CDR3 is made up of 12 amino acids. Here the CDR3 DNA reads TGTGCCAGCATGCCAGGGACCTATGGCTACACCTTC. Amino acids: CASMPGTYGYTF.

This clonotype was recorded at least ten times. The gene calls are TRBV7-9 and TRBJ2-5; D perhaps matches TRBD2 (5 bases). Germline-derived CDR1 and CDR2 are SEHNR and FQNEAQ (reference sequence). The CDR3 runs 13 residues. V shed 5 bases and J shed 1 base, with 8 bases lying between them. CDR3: CASSPGVQETQYF. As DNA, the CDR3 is TGTGCCAGCAGCCCCGGGGTCCAAGAGACCCAGTACTTC. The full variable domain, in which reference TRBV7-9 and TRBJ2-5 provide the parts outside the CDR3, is DTGVSQNPRHKITKRGQNVTFRCDPISEHNRLYWYRQTLGQGPEFLTYFQNEAQLEKSRLLSDRFSAERPKGSFSTLEIQRTEQGDSAMYLCASSPGVQETQYFGPGTRLLVL.

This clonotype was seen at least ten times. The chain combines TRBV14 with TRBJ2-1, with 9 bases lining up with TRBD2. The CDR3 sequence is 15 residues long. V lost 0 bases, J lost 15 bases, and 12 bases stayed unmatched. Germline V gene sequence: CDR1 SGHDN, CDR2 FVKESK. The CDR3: CASSQDRLAGSVRFF. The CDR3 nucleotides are TGTGCCAGCAGCCAAGATAGGCTAGCGGGATCTGTCCGGTTCTTC.

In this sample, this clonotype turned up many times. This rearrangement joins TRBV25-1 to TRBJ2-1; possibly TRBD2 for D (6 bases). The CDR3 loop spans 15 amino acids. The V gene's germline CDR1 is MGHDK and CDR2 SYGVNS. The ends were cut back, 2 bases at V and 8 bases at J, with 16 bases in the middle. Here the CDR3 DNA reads TGTGCCAGCAGTGAAAGGGACTCCCTCAAGGATGAGCAGTTCTTC. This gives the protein CASSERDSLKDEQFF.

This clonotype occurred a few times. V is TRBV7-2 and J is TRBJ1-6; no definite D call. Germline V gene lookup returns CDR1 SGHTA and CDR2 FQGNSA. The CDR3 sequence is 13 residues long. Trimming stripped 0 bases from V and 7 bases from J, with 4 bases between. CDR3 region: CASSLAQNSPLHF. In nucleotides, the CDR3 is TGTGCCAGCAGCTTAGCCCAGAATTCACCCCTCCACTTT.